The sequence of this T cell receptor (beta chain) was determined in a study of cytomegalovirus exposure and HLA in healthy donors. Whole-study findings and limits: One variant, a missense change in DCLRE1C, was linked in a later analysis to TCR beta V- and J-gene trimming.

Primers for the PCR totalled 60 Vbeta and 13 Jbeta. Profiling relied on immunoSEQ multiplex PCR, and the TCRdb table lists in-frame clones only, not all of them. The sample carries about 110,000 clones, around three quarters recorded once. In germline, CDR1 is LGHNA, CDR2 YNFKEQ. The CDR3 has 16 residues. Trimming shortened V by 1 base and J by 2 bases, and 14 bases separated the two germline ends. A note on this clone: Antigen unknown.

The sequencing input was PBMCs. The chain employs TRBV4-2 and TRBJ1-2; D is unresolved. The sequence came from a human donor in good health. CDR3 sequence reads: CASSQVIPEGNYGYTF. CDR3 coding DNA: TGTGCCAGCAGCCAAGTGATCCCGGAGGGAAACTATGGCTACACCTTC.